This passage covers 30 T cell receptor beta chains from one sample sequenced in a study of technical replicates of blood from several donors. The method was immunoSEQ multiplex PCR; TCRdb's version includes in-frame clones alone and lacks a portion of them. The sample contains roughly 69,000 clones, about 97% of which appear only once. The sequencing sample was made of T cells isolated from PBMCs. The source of these receptors is a human donor in good health.

The chain combines TRBV13 with TRBJ2-7, with a weak D call TRBD1 (6 bases). The V gene lost 4 bases and the J gene lost 1 base, with 11 bases spanning the gap. Per the germline V gene, CDR1 is PRHDT and CDR2 is FYEKMQ (reference sequence). This CDR3 has 14 residues. CDR3 protein: CASSSSTGSYEQYF. CDR3 sequence (DNA): TGTGCCAGCAGCTCCTCGACAGGTTCCTACGAGCAGTACTTC.

In the case of this clone: The germline gene is not matched at one end of the junction; a read error may be the cause. This chain joins TRBV7-7 and TRBJ2-7; D perhaps matches TRBD2 (6 bases). The CDR3 has 14 amino acids. Per germline, CDR1 SSHAT and CDR2 FNYEAQ (reference sequence). The CDR3 DNA sequence: TGTGCTAGCAGCCCGCAGGAGGGCTTGAGCGAGCAGTACTTC. This gives the protein CASSPQEGLSEQYF.

The V and J genes are TRBV7-3 and TRBJ2-1, with 12 bases identical to TRBD2. Germline V CDR1 and CDR2: SGHTA, FQGTGA. V gave up 5 bases and J gave up 7 bases; unmatched junction bases: 9. This CDR3 spans 16 amino acids. The CDR3 DNA is TGTGCCAGCAGCCCGGCCCTAGCGGGAGGGTTAAATGAGCAGTTCTTC. Protein product: CASSPALAGGLNEQFF. Full variable domain (rest looked up from reference TRBV7-3 and TRBJ2-1): GAGVSQTPSNKVTEKGKYVELRCDPISGHTALYWYRQSLGQGPEFLIYFQGTGAADDSGLPNDRFFAVRPEGSVSTLKIQRTERGDSAVYLCASSPALAGGLNEQFFGPGTRLTVL.

The V gene is TRBV6-1, the J gene TRBJ2-7, with 11 bases matching TRBD1. V gave up 3 bases and J gave up 5 bases; unmatched junction bases: 6. CDR1 and CDR2 (germline): MNHNS, SASEGT. This CDR3 comprises 15 residues. The CDR3 is CASSDSGQGGHEQYF. In DNA, the CDR3 is TGTGCCAGCAGTGACTCGGGACAGGGGGGCCACGAGCAGTACTTC.

CDR3 nucleotides: TGTGCCAGCAGCTTGGTCGGGGAAGCTTTCTTT. Translated: CASSLVGEAFF. The chain couples TRBV5-4 to TRBJ1-1; D call uncertain. Germline values: CDR1 SGHNT, CDR2 YYREEE (reference sequence). Between the trimmed V and J ends, which lost 0 bases and 8 bases, there was a span of 5 bases. The CDR3 loop spans 11 amino acids.

The chain couples TRBV27 to TRBJ1-1; 7 bases line up with TRBD1. This CDR3 spans 14 amino acids. V lost 5 bases and J lost 4; bases outside the gene matches: 7. Per the germline V gene, CDR1 is MNHEY and CDR2 is SMNVEV (reference sequence). CDR3 DNA: TGTGCCAGCAGTCCACAGGGGCGGACCACTGAAGCTTTCTTT. Its protein product is CASSPQGRTTEAFF.

The chain employs TRBV19 and TRBJ2-7, with D perhaps TRBD2 (6 bases). V lost 6 bases and J lost 1, with 13 bases in between. CDR1 and CDR2 (germline): LNHDA, SQIVND (reference sequence). This CDR3 contains 14 residues. CDR3 bases: TGTGCCAGTAGGGGGGGTAGTTGGTCCTACGAGCAGTACTTC. It is translated as CASRGGSWSYEQYF.

V gene TRBV2 combines with J gene TRBJ2-1; 7 bases agree with TRBD1. CDR3 length: 14 residues. The trim removed 7 bases at V and 2 bases at J, leaving 5 bases unmatched. The V gene's germline CDR1 is SNHLY and CDR2 FYNNEI. CDR3 loop: CASIWTGAYNEQFF. DNA of the CDR3: TGTGCCAGCATCTGGACAGGCGCCTACAATGAGCAGTTCTTC.

CDR3 nucleotides: TGCGCCAGCAGCCCTCGAGGTGGGGAGACCCAGTACTTC. Protein: CASSPRGGETQYF. The V gene is TRBV4-1, the J gene TRBJ2-5, with D uncertain. Germline values: CDR1 MGHRA, CDR2 YSYEKL. V lost 4 bases to trimming and J lost 5 bases, with 11 bases between them. The CDR3 runs to 13 residues.

The V and J genes are TRBV10-3 and TRBJ1-5; 9 bases map to TRBD1. Germline loops: CDR1 ENHRY, CDR2 SYGVKD. The CDR3 loop spans 15 amino acids. V was clipped by 2 bases and J by 7 bases; unmatched bases: 6. The CDR3 loop reads CAISEQQGAGQPQHF. The CDR3 nucleotides are TGTGCCATCAGTGAGCAACAGGGGGCTGGACAGCCCCAGCATTTT.

V is TRBV5-1 and J is TRBJ1-2; D is unclear. Germline V gene sequence: CDR1 SGHRS, CDR2 YFSETQ. This CDR3 has 14 residues. The V end lost 3 bases, the J end lost 0 bases, and 9 bases lay between the germline ends. This chain's CDR3 is CASSSTGANYGYTF. The DNA of the CDR3 is TGCGCCAGCAGCTCTACGGGAGCTAACTATGGCTACACCTTC.

The chain joins TRBV14 to TRBJ2-7; 9 bases agree with TRBD1. The CDR3 loop spans 15 amino acids. The J segment lost 2 bases and the V segment lost 4 bases, leaving 6 bases of the junction unmatched. The germline CDR1 and CDR2 sequences are SGHDN and FVKESK. CDR3 in amino acids: CASSPGTGRPYEQYF. The DNA of the CDR3 is TGTGCCAGCAGCCCGGGGACAGGGAGACCCTACGAGCAGTACTTC.

This chain joins TRBV6-5 and TRBJ1-5, with D perhaps TRBD1 (6 bases). CDR1 is MNHEY and CDR2 is SVGAGI in the germline V gene. This CDR3 comprises 15 residues. V lost 3 bases and J 1 base, leaving 10 bases between the germline ends. As DNA, the CDR3 is TGTGCCAGCAGTTATACGCAGGGGAGCAATCAGCCCCAGCATTTT. This gives the protein CASSYTQGSNQPQHF.

This chain links TRBV11-2 with TRBJ2-7, with D uncertain. CDR1 is SGHAT, CDR2 FQNNGV, per germline. CDR3 length equals 12 residues. The V and J ends lost 5 bases and 6 bases respectively, with 11 bases between them. DNA for the CDR3: TGTGCCAGCAGCCTGAACGGGTTCGAGCAGTACTTC. Translated, it gives CASSLNGFEQYF.

The chain has TRBV19 and TRBJ1-2; D remains ambiguous. The CDR3 has 13 amino acids. V was trimmed by 8 bases and J by 4 bases, leaving 14 bases between them. From germline, CDR1 is LNHDA and CDR2 SQIVND (reference sequence). CDR3 DNA sequence: TGTGCCAGTGGTGGGCCAGCACTCTATGGCTACACCTTC. Protein: CASGGPALYGYTF.

This sequence joins TRBV6-6 and TRBJ1-4; no clear D. The V end lost 0 bases, the J end lost 1 base, and 3 bases lay between the germline ends. Germline V gene lookup returns CDR1 MNHNY and CDR2 SVGAGI (reference sequence). This CDR3 is built from 14 residues. This CDR3 reads CASSYSRTNEKLFF. For the CDR3, the DNA is TGTGCCAGCAGTTACTCCCGAACTAATGAAAAACTGTTTTTT.

In DNA form, the CDR3 reads TGCAGCGTTTTGACAGGGCAATCCTACGAGCAGTACTTC. It yields the protein CSVLTGQSYEQYF. V gene TRBV29-1 combines with J gene TRBJ2-7, with 7 positions matching TRBD1. The CDR3 sequence is 13 residues long. The junction had 5 bases not matched to a gene; V was cut back by 5 bases and J by 1 base. Germline values: CDR1 SQVTM, CDR2 ANQGSEA.

The J gene is TRBJ1-1, the V gene TRBV5-6, with D unresolved. CDR3 length: 15 residues. Per the germline V gene, CDR1 is SGHDT and CDR2 is YYEEEE. Trimming removed 1 base at V and 0 bases at J, with 10 bases between. The CDR3 DNA is TGTGCCAGCAGCTTGATTTGGACTTTGAACACTGAAGCTTTCTTT. Encoded protein: CASSLIWTLNTEAFF. The whole variable domain, filled in from reference TRBV5-6 and TRBJ1-1, reads DAGVTQSPTHLIKTRGQQVTLRCSPKSGHDTVSWYQQALGQGPQFIFQYYEEEERQRGNFPDRFSGHQFPNYSSELNVNALLLGDSALYLCASSLIWTLNTEAFFGQGTRLTVV.

This chain joins TRBV2 and TRBJ2-3, with D perhaps TRBD2 (6 bases). The CDR3 sequence is 16 residues long. V was clipped by 4 bases and J by 0 bases, with 14 bases between them. CDR1 is SNHLY and CDR2 is FYNNEI in the germline V gene. The CDR3 here is CASSAGSLSSTDTQYF. In DNA form, the CDR3 reads TGTGCCAGCAGTGCCGGGAGCCTTTCTAGCACAGATACGCAGTATTTT.

The chain couples TRBV11-3 to TRBJ2-4; perhaps TRBD1 as D (5 bases). The germline V and J ends were trimmed by 3 bases and 10 bases, with 16 bases remaining between them. The CDR3 extends over 14 amino acids. Per the germline V gene, CDR1 is SGHNT and CDR2 is YENEEA. CDR3 nucleotides: TGTGCCAGCAGCTTGACAGCAACCGCCTTAATTCAGTACTTC. Its protein product is CASSLTATALIQYF.

The rearrangement uses TRBV7-3 and TRBJ1-4, with a possible D match to TRBD1 (6 bases). Germline CDR1 reads SGHTA; CDR2 reads FQGTGA. The length of the CDR3 is 13 residues. V lost 5 bases to trimming and J lost 8 bases, with 12 bases between them. In nucleotides, the CDR3 is TGTGCCAGCAGCCCCGCGGGGGCGGAAAAACTGTTTTTT. This gives the protein CASSPAGAEKLFF.

The chain combines TRBV28 with TRBJ2-7, with 7 bases identical to TRBD1. This CDR3 region has 12 residues. The V segment lost 5 bases and the J segment 12 bases; nucleotides outside the gene matches: 10. The germline CDR1 and CDR2 sequences are MDHEN and SYDVKM. The CDR3 DNA sequence: TGTGCCAGCAGTCTCGGGGACAGAAGGCTGTACTTC. It specifies CASSLGDRRLYF.

This clone occurred once. The genes are TRBV25-1 and TRBJ2-7; 12 bases map to TRBD2. The germline gives CDR1 MGHDK, CDR2 SYGVNS. V was clipped by 3 bases and J by 4 bases; unmatched bases: 4. The CDR3 runs 15 residues. The CDR3 loop is CASSELGLAGYEQYF. The CDR3, as DNA: TGTGCCAGCAGTGAGCTCGGACTAGCGGGATACGAGCAGTACTTC.

This sequence joins TRBV10-3 and TRBJ1-2; no clear D gene. The V gene lost 6 bases and the J gene lost 5 bases, with 10 bases spanning the gap. Looked up from germline, CDR1 is ENHRY and CDR2 is SYGVKD. The CDR3 length is 12 residues. The CDR3 nucleotides read TGTGCCATCAGATCAGAAGAATATGGCTACACCTTC. It specifies CAIRSEEYGYTF.

The CDR3 bases are TGTGCCAGCAGCTTTAGGGAGATCCAGGAAAACACTGAAGCTTTCTTT. Protein sequence: CASSFREIQENTEAFF. The J gene is TRBJ1-1, the V gene TRBV7-9; no clear D. The CDR3 is made up of 16 amino acids. Germline CDR1 and CDR2: SEHNR and FQNEAQ (reference sequence). V lost 3 bases and J 2 bases, leaving 16 bases between the germline ends.

V and J are TRBV10-3 and TRBJ2-3; TRBD2 is a possible D gene (5 bases). Per the germline V gene, CDR1 is ENHRY and CDR2 is SYGVKD. This CDR3 is 12 amino acids long. V was clipped by 10 bases and J by 4 bases, with 12 bases between them. This CDR3 reads CATGSSSDTQYF. The DNA for the CDR3 is TGTGCCACCGGATCTAGCTCAGATACGCAGTATTTT.

This chain joins TRBV6-5 and TRBJ2-7, with a possible D match to TRBD1 (5 bases). Germline V CDR1 and CDR2: MNHEY, SVGAGI. CDR3 length: 15 residues. Trimming shortened V by 6 bases and J by 3 bases, and 18 bases separated the two germline ends. The chain's CDR3 is CASRRQTVPGYEQYF. CDR3 coding DNA: TGTGCCAGCAGACGACAGACAGTCCCGGGCTACGAGCAGTACTTC.

This rearrangement joins TRBV11-2 to TRBJ2-2; 9 bases fit TRBD2. The CDR3 length is 15 residues. Germline CDR1 reads SGHAT; CDR2 reads FQNNGV. Unmatched junction bases numbered 0, after V lost 1 base and J lost 3 bases. CDR3 amino acids: CASSLASGDTGELFF. CDR3 sequence (DNA): TGTGCCAGCAGCTTAGCTAGCGGGGACACCGGGGAGCTGTTTTTT.

This sequence joins TRBV6-5 and TRBJ1-2; D is possibly TRBD1 (5 bases). The CDR3 length is 15 residues. Germline values: CDR1 MNHEY, CDR2 SVGAGI. Trimming took off 0 bases at V and 0 bases at J, with 8 bases between the two ends. DNA of the CDR3: TGTGCCAGCAGTTACTCGGGGACTTCTAACTATGGCTACACCTTC. Its translation: CASSYSGTSNYGYTF.

The CDR3 spells CAWSVGTGNTEAFF. The CDR3 coding sequence is TGTGCCTGGAGTGTAGGGACAGGCAACACTGAAGCTTTCTTT. The chain has TRBV30 and TRBJ1-1; 8 bases are a match to TRBD1. From germline, CDR1 is GTSNPN and CDR2 SVGIG (reference sequence). This CDR3 spans 14 amino acids. The junction had 2 bases not matched to a gene; V was cut back by 0 bases and J by 2 bases. The whole variable domain, remainder taken from reference TRBV30 and TRBJ1-1, is SQTIHQWPATLVQPVGSPLSLECTVEGTSNPNLYWYRQAAGRGLQLLFYSVGIGQISSEVPQNLSASRPQDRQFILSSKKLLLSDSGFYLCAWSVGTGNTEAFFGQGTRLTVV.